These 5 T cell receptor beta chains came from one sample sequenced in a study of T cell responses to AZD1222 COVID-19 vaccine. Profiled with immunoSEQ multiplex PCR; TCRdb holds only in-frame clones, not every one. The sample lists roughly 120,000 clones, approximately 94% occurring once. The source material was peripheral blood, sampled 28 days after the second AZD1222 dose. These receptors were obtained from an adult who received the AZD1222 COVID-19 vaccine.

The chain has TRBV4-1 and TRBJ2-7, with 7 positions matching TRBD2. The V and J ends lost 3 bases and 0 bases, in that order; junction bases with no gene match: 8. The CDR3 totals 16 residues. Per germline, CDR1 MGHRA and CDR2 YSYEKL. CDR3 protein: CASSQASGRNSYEQYF. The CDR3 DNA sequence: TGCGCCAGCAGCCAGGCTAGCGGCCGGAACTCCTACGAGCAGTACTTC.

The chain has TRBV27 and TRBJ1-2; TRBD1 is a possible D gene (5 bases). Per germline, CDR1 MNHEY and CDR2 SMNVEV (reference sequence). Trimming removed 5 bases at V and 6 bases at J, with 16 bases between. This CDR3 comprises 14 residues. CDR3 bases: TGTGCCAGCAGTGGGAACCCTGGGGGGAATGGCTACACCTTC. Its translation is CASSGNPGGNGYTF.

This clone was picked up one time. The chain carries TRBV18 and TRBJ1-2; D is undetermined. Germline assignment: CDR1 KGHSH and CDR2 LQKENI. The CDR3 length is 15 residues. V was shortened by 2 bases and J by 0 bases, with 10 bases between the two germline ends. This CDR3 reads CASSPGPAANYGYTF. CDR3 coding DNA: TGTGCCAGCTCACCAGGTCCGGCCGCTAACTATGGCTACACCTTC.

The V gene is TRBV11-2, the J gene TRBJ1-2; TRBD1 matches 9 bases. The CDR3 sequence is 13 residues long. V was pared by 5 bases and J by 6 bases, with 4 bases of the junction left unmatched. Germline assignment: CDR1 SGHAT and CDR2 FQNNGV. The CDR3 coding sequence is TGTGCCAGCAGCCAAAGGACAGGGGATGGCTACACCTTC. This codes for CASSQRTGDGYTF.

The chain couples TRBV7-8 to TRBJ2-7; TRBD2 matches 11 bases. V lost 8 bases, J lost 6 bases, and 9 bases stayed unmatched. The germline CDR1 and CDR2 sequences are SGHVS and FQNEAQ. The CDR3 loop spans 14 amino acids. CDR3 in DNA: TGTGCCAGCGCCAGACTAGCGGGACTGAGCGAGCAGTACTTC. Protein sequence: CASARLAGLSEQYF.